The 28 T cell receptor beta chains below were found in one sample sequenced in a study of blood T cell repertoires in COVID-19. Clones were sequenced by immunoSEQ multiplex PCR, and TCRdb holds only the in-frame ones, with some missing. Among fewer than 200,000 clones listed, 60% to 85% were seen once. Material for sequencing was peripheral blood. The receptors shown here come from a man between 60 and 70 years old with acute or convalescent COVID-19.

J is TRBJ2-5 and V is TRBV19; 7 bases agree with TRBD2. Germline trimming cut 5 bases from V and 4 bases from J; bases unmatched to any gene: 10. CDR1 and CDR2 (germline): LNHDA, SQIVND (reference sequence). The CDR3 length is 15 residues. CDR3 protein: CASSPVGTKRETQYF. CDR3 bases: TGTGCCAGTAGTCCAGTTGGGACTAAGCGAGAGACCCAGTACTTC.

V usage is TRBV7-2 and J usage is TRBJ1-6; D might be TRBD1 (6 bases). The germline V and J ends were trimmed by 5 bases and 4 bases, with 12 bases remaining between them. CDR1 and CDR2 from the germline V gene are SGHTA and FQGNSA. The CDR3 is made up of 15 amino acids. CDR3 protein: CASSPQGSYNSPLHF. CDR3 DNA: TGTGCCAGCAGCCCTCAGGGGTCATATAATTCACCCCTCCACTTT.

In DNA form, the CDR3 reads TGTGCCAGCAGCGTAGGTGGAGCTAGCGGGGTTATAGATACGCAGTATTTT. Residues: CASSVGGASGVIDTQYF. The rearrangement uses TRBV9 and TRBJ2-3; TRBD2 matches at 9 bases. This CDR3 has 17 residues. J was trimmed by 5 bases and V by 0 bases; bases with no gene match: 10. Germline CDR1 reads SGDLS; CDR2 reads YYNGEE.

The chain carries TRBV3-1 (or the pseudogene TRBV3-2) and TRBJ2-5; 8 bases align to TRBD2. CDR1 is LGHDT and CDR2 is YNNKEL in the germline V gene (reference sequence). The trim removed 3 bases at V and 4 bases at J, leaving 4 bases unmatched. The CDR3 is 14 residues long. CDR3 sequence (DNA): TGTGCCAGCAGCCATAATAGCGGGGTAGAGACCCAGTACTTC. Amino acid sequence: CASSHNSGVETQYF.

The chain has TRBV9 and TRBJ2-7; D gene uncertain. Germline V gene sequence: CDR1 SGDLS, CDR2 YYNGEE. The CDR3 spans 13 residues. The germline V and J ends were trimmed by 0 bases and 3 bases, with 7 bases remaining between them. The CDR3 DNA follows: TGTGCCAGCAGCGTAGATCTCCGCTACGAGCAGTACTTC. Protein product: CASSVDLRYEQYF.

This clone was recorded once. The chain has TRBV11-3 and TRBJ2-3; possibly TRBD1 for D (6 bases). Germline loops: CDR1 SGHNT, CDR2 YENEEA. The CDR3 has 18 amino acids. The V end was cut by 4 bases, the J end by 2 bases, with 22 bases between. CDR3 sequence: CASSWGPSSGGHTDTQYF. Written as DNA, the CDR3 is TGTGCCAGCAGCTGGGGACCTTCCTCTGGGGGCCACACAGATACGCAGTATTTT.

The chain is built from TRBV24-1 and TRBJ2-7; the D gene is possibly TRBD1 (5 bases). V shed 2 bases and J shed 2 bases, with 12 bases lying between them. Germline assignment: CDR1 KGHDR and CDR2 SFDVKD. The CDR3 extends over 15 amino acids. The CDR3 is CATSDSRGFPYEQYF. The CDR3, as DNA: TGTGCCACCAGTGATTCAAGGGGTTTCCCCTACGAGCAGTACTTC.

The V call is TRBV5-4, the J call TRBJ1-2; 11 nucleotides align to TRBD1. This CDR3 spans 15 amino acids. Trimming removed 4 bases from V and 4 bases from J; junction bases left unmatched: 6. CDR1 is SGHNT, CDR2 YYREEE, per germline (reference sequence). The CDR3 DNA reads TGTGCCAGCAGCCAGGACAGGGGGCTTTTCTATGGCTACACCTTC. It translates to CASSQDRGLFYGYTF. Full variable domain (missing parts from reference TRBV5-4 and TRBJ1-2): ETGVTQSPTHLIKTRGQQVTLRCSSQSGHNTVSWYQQALGQGPQFIFQYYREEENGRGNFPPRFSGLQFPNYSSELNVNALELDDSALYLCASSQDRGLFYGYTFGSGTRLTVV.

This chain connects TRBV19 to TRBJ1-1, with a weak D call TRBD1 (5 bases). The germline V gene encodes CDR1 LNHDA and CDR2 SQIVND (reference sequence). CDR3 size: 15 residues. CDR3 loop: CATLSHPGTPTEAFF. CDR3 bases: TGTGCGACCTTGAGTCACCCAGGGACTCCCACTGAAGCTTTCTTT.

This clone was recorded only once. V usage is TRBV14 and J usage is TRBJ1-5; tentatively, D is TRBD1 (5 bases). The CDR3 has 14 residues. CDR1 is SGHDN and CDR2 is FVKESK in the germline V gene. Trimming stripped 1 base from V and 7 bases from J, with 11 bases between. In nucleotides, the CDR3 is TGTGCCAGCAGCCAAGGGGGCGGAAGGCAGCCCCAGCATTTT. Translated: CASSQGGGRQPQHF. Using reference TRBV14 and TRBJ1-5 for the parts outside the CDR3, the full variable domain is EAGVTQFPSHSVIEKGQTVTLRCDPISGHDNLYWYRRVMGKEIKFLLHFVKESKQDESGMPNNRFLAERTGGTYSTLKVQPAELEDSGVYFCASSQGGGRQPQHFGDGTRLSIL.

The CDR3 nucleotides read TGTGCCAGTAGTATGGGCCAGGCCTATGGCTACACCTTC. Its protein product is CASSMGQAYGYTF. The gene calls are TRBV19 and TRBJ1-2; D not resolved. This CDR3 spans 13 amino acids. CDR1 and CDR2 (germline): LNHDA, SQIVND (reference sequence). V was shortened by 3 bases and J by 4 bases, with 9 bases between the two germline ends. Full variable domain (outside the CDR3, taken from reference TRBV19 and TRBJ1-2): DGGITQSPKYLFRKEGQNVTLSCEQNLNHDAMYWYRQDPGQGLRLIYYSQIVNDFQKGDIAEGYSVSREKKESFPLTVTSAQKNPTAFYLCASSMGQAYGYTFGSGTRLTVV.

This clone turned up a few times. CDR3 DNA sequence: TGTGCCAGCGGACAGGGCCAAGAGACCCAGTACTTC. Translation gives CASGQGQETQYF. V and J are TRBV2 and TRBJ2-5, with 8 bases aligning to TRBD1. This CDR3 comprises 12 residues. Germline lookup yields CDR1 SNHLY and CDR2 FYNNEI. Trimming removed 8 bases from V and 1 base from J; junction bases left unmatched: 0.

The rearrangement uses TRBV11-3 and TRBJ1-1, with 7 positions matching TRBD1. The germline gives CDR1 SGHNT, CDR2 YENEEA. This CDR3 comprises 13 residues. Germline trimming cut 5 bases from V and 3 bases from J; bases unmatched to any gene: 3. The CDR3: CASSPTGDTEAFF. CDR3 bases: TGTGCCAGCAGCCCCACAGGGGACACTGAAGCTTTCTTT. Together with reference TRBV11-3 and TRBJ1-1, the CDR3 gives the full variable domain: EAGVVQSPRYKIIEKKQPVAFWCNPISGHNTLYWYLQNLGQGPELLIRYENEEAVDDSQLPKDRFSAERLKGVDSTLKIQPAELGDSAVYLCASSPTGDTEAFFGQGTRLTVV.

The chain links TRBV11-3 to TRBJ2-7; 7 nucleotides match TRBD1. The V and J ends lost 5 bases and 2 bases, in that order; junction bases with no gene match: 6. The CDR3 sequence is 14 residues long. Germline V gene sequence: CDR1 SGHNT, CDR2 YENEEA. The CDR3 DNA is TGTGCCAGCAGCACCCGGGACAGTCCCTACGAGCAGTACTTC. Translated: CASSTRDSPYEQYF.

The DNA of the CDR3 is TGCAGCGTTGAGGTGACAGGGGGCTTTACCGGGGAGCTGTTTTTT. As protein: CSVEVTGGFTGELFF. This chain joins TRBV29-1 and TRBJ2-2, with TRBD1 matching over 10 bases. V dropped 3 bases and J dropped 5; count of bases not matched to a gene: 6. The CDR3 is 15 amino acids. Per germline, CDR1 SQVTM and CDR2 ANQGSEA.

The chain uses TRBV6-6 and TRBJ2-7; a weak D match, TRBD1 (5 bases). The length of the CDR3 is 14 residues. The V end was cut by 5 bases, the J end by 3 bases, with 14 bases between. CDR1 is MNHNY, CDR2 SVGAGI, per germline (reference sequence). CDR3 residues: CASSLDSPIYEQYF. CDR3 nucleotides: TGTGCCAGCAGTCTTGACAGTCCTATCTACGAGCAGTACTTC.

The rearrangement uses TRBV7-3 and TRBJ2-5; 10 nucleotides line up with TRBD2. The V and J ends lost 6 bases and 5 bases, in that order; junction bases with no gene match: 12. This CDR3 region has 16 residues. Germline-derived CDR1 and CDR2 are SGHTA and FQGTGA. The CDR3 loop is CASRSLEAGGRETQYF. CDR3 DNA: TGTGCCAGCAGGTCGCTAGAAGCGGGGGGGCGTGAGACCCAGTACTTC.

This CDR3 reads CASSFGGDTEAFF. CDR3 sequence (DNA): TGTGCCAGCAGCTTTGGGGGCGATACTGAAGCTTTCTTT. The chain is built from TRBV5-6 and TRBJ1-1; the D gene is possibly TRBD1 (6 bases). V was cut by 2 bases and J by 5 bases, with 10 bases left in between. Germline CDR1 reads SGHDT; CDR2 reads YYEEEE. This CDR3 is built from 13 residues.

There are a few counts of this clone. The CDR3: CASSQGLYTDTQYF. CDR3 nucleotides: TGTGCCAGCAGCCAGGGACTTTACACAGATACGCAGTATTTT. V is TRBV3-1 (or the pseudogene TRBV3-2) and J is TRBJ2-3; D might be TRBD2 (6 bases). The V gene's germline CDR1 is LGHDT and CDR2 YNNKEL (reference sequence). The CDR3 runs to 14 residues. V shed 3 bases and J shed 2 bases, with 9 bases lying between them.

V gene TRBV11-2 combines with J gene TRBJ2-7, with a possible D match to TRBD1 (6 bases). CDR1 and CDR2 (germline): SGHAT, FQNNGV. There are 17 residues in the CDR3. V dropped 5 bases and J dropped 2 bases, with 22 bases sitting between them. CDR3: CASSQGPPRTLTYEQYF. The CDR3 nucleotides read TGTGCCAGCAGCCAGGGGCCTCCCAGGACCCTCACCTACGAGCAGTACTTC.

This chain uses TRBV5-1 with TRBJ1-5; TRBD1 agrees at 7 bases. The trim removed 0 bases at V and 2 bases at J, leaving 5 bases unmatched. CDR3 length: 16 amino acids. Germline V gives CDR1 SGHRS, CDR2 YFSETQ. The CDR3 protein is CASSLATGNGNQPQHF. As DNA, the CDR3 is TGCGCCAGCAGCTTGGCGACAGGGAACGGCAATCAGCCCCAGCATTTT.

The V gene is TRBV12-5, the J gene TRBJ2-2; D may be TRBD2 (5 bases). The CDR3 loop spans 14 amino acids. Germline CDR1 is LGHNT and CDR2 is FRNRAP. Between the trimmed V and J ends, which lost 5 bases and 2 bases, there was a span of 9 bases. This chain's CDR3 is CASGEGSNTGELFF. CDR3 nucleotide sequence: TGTGCTAGTGGTGAGGGCAGTAACACCGGGGAGCTGTTTTTT.

V usage is TRBV13 and J usage is TRBJ2-1, with 8 nucleotides matching TRBD2. CDR1 and CDR2 from the germline V gene are PRHDT and FYEKMQ (reference sequence). V shed 5 bases, J shed 2 bases, and the junction held 8 bases outside the gene matches. The CDR3 loop spans 16 amino acids. The CDR3 region is CASSPEGTSTYNEQFF. The CDR3 DNA follows: TGTGCCAGCAGCCCAGAGGGGACTAGTACCTACAATGAGCAGTTCTTC.

The genes are TRBV6-5 and TRBJ1-1; 7 positions agree with TRBD1. Trimming cost V 8 bases and J 3 bases; bases outside gene matches: 0. CDR1 and CDR2 from the germline V gene are MNHEY and SVGAGI. The CDR3 consists of 11 residues. The CDR3 DNA follows: TGTGCCAGCGGGACAGACACTGAAGCTTTCTTT. This encodes CASGTDTEAFF.

The chain combines TRBV11-1 with TRBJ1-3; the D is unclear. Trimming removed 4 bases at V and 4 bases at J, with 8 bases between. This CDR3 has 13 amino acids. Germline loops: CDR1 SGHAT, CDR2 FQDESV (reference sequence). The CDR3 nucleotides are TGTGCCAGCAGCTCCCTAACGGGAAACACCATATATTTT. This codes for CASSSLTGNTIYF.

The rearrangement links TRBV4-1 to TRBJ1-2; D is perhaps TRBD1 (6 bases). The germline V gene encodes CDR1 MGHRA and CDR2 YSYEKL. Trimming took 1 base from V and 3 from J, leaving 12 bases between them. The CDR3 consists of 15 residues. Here the CDR3 DNA reads TGCGCCAGCAGCCAAGTGGAGGGGGGGGACTATGGCTACACCTTC. Translated, it gives CASSQVEGGDYGYTF.

The chain links TRBV24-1 to TRBJ2-1, with D possibly being TRBD1 (5 bases). Germline V gene lookup returns CDR1 KGHDR and CDR2 SFDVKD. There are 15 residues in the CDR3. The ends were cut back, 0 bases at V and 7 bases at J, with 12 bases in the middle. Here the CDR3 reads CATSDLQPGRNEQFF. The CDR3 DNA reads as TGTGCCACCAGTGATTTGCAGCCAGGGCGAAATGAGCAGTTCTTC.

The gene calls are TRBV7-9 and TRBJ2-1; D is perhaps TRBD2 (5 bases). CDR1 is SEHNR, CDR2 FQNEAQ, per germline (reference sequence). The CDR3 loop spans 12 amino acids. V was pared by 4 bases and J by 9 bases, with 10 bases between. The CDR3 is CASSSREIEQFF. CDR3 DNA sequence: TGTGCCAGCAGCTCAAGGGAGATTGAGCAGTTCTTC.